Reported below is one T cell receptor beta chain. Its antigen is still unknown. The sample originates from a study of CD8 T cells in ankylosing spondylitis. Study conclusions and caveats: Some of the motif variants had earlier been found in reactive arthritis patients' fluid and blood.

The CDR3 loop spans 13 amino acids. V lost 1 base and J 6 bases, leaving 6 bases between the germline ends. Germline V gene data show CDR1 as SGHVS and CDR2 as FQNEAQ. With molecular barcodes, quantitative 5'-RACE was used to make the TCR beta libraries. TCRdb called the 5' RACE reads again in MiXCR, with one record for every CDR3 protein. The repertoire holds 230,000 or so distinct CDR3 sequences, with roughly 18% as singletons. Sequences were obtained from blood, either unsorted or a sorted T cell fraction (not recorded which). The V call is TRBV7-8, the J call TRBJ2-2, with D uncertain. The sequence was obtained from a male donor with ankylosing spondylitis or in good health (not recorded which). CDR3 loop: CASSLVNPGELFF. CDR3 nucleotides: TGTGCCAGCAGCTTAGTCAATCCCGGGGAGCTGTTTTTT. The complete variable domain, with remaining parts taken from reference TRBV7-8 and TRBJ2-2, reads GAGVSQSPRYKVAKRGQDVALRCDPISGHVSLFWYQQALGQGPEFLTYFQNEAQLDKSGLPSDRFFAERPEGSVSTLKIQRTQQEDSAVYLCASSLVNPGELFFGEGSRLTVL.